This T cell receptor beta chain was profiled in a study of human T cells and chemical hapten exposure. Turning to the study itself: Mostly female patients had alopecia areata, totalis or universalis. It was small differences in pooled library volume that mainly caused per-sample TCR yields to vary.

Time point noted: patch test 1, 2 weeks after DPC sensitization. Treatment denoted: therapeutic diphenylcyclopropenone sensitization with weekly scalp DPC. Total RNA was isolated from unfractionated whole blood. The CDR3 is made up of 14 amino acids. Between the trimmed V and J ends, which lost 2 bases and 3 bases, there was a span of 11 bases. The germline V gene encodes CDR1 SGHTA and CDR2 FQGNSA. The study used a library that attached unique molecular identifiers to individual cDNA molecules. Using its own MiXCR run on the RACE reads, TCRdb lists one record per CDR3 protein. This table holds nearly 80,000 distinct CDR3 sequences, about 9.4% found once.

This chain uses TRBV7-2 with TRBJ2-7; D is unclear. This clonotype was obtained from a woman in her forties or fifties with alopecia areata. Some clones in this sample may be carry-over from other donors' samples. Sequences were derived from whole blood, sampled in connection with sensitization to the hapten diphenylcyclopropenone (DPC). The DNA for the CDR3 is TGTGCCAGCAGCTTACGTCACCTAATCTACGAGCAGTACTTC. Protein: CASSLRHLIYEQYF.